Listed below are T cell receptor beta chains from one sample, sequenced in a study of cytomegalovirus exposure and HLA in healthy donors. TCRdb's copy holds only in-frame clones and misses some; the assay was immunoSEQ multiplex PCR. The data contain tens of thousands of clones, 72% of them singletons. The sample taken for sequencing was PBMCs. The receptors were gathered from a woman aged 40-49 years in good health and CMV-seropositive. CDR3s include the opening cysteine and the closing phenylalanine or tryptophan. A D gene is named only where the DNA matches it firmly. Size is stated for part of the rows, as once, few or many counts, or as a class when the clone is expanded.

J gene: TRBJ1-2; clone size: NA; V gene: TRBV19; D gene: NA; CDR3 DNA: TGTGCCAGTATCTCGCAGGGTTCCGGCTACACCTTC; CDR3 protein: CASISQGSGYTF
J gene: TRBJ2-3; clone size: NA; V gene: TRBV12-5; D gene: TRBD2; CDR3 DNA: TGTGCTAGTGGTTTGGTACTAGCGGGGGGCACAGATACGCAGTATTTT; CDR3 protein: CASGLVLAGGTDTQYF
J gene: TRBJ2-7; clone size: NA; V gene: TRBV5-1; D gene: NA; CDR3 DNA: TGCGCCAGCAGCTGGGGCCCAGCCTCCGAGCAGTACTTC; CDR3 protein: CASSWGPASEQYF
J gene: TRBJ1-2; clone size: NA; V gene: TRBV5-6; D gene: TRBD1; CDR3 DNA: TGTGCCAGCAGCCGCACCGGGACAGGGGCCCCCTATGGCTACACCTTC; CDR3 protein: CASSRTGTGAPYGYTF
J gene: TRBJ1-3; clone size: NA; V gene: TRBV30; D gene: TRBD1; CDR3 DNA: TGTGCCTGGAGTCTCAATCGACAGGGGGTAGGAAACACCATATATTTT; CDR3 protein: CAWSLNRQGVGNTIYF
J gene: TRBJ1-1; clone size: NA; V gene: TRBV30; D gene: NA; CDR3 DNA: TGTGCCTGGATCCCCAGATTGAACACTGAAGCTTTCTTT; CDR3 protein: CAWIPRLNTEAFF
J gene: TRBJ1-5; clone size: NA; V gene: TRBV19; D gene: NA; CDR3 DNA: TGTGCCAGTTCTTTCCGGGGAAGGAATCAGCCCCAGCATTTT; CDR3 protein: CASSFRGRNQPQHF
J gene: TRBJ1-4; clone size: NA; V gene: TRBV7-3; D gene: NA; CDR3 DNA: TGTGCCAGCAGCTTAGGGCCGGCTGAAAAACTGTTTTTT; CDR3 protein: CASSLGPAEKLFF
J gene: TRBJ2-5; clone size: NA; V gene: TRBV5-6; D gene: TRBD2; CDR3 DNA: TGTGCCAGCAGCTTATACGTTGGCGCGGGGGGGCCGGGGGAGACCCAGTACTTC; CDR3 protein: CASSLYVGAGGPGETQYF
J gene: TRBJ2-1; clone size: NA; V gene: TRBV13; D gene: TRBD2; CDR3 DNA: TGTGCCAGCAGCTTACTACCTGGGGCTAGCGGGAGCGATTTGGATGAGCAGTTCTTC; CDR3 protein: CASSLLPGASGSDLDEQFF
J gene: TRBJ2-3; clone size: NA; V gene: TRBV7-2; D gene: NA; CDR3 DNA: TGTGCCAGCAGCCAGATGGGGGGGCAGGGAGATACGCAGTATTTT; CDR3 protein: CASSQMGGQGDTQYF
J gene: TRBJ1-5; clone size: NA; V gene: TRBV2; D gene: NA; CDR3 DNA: TGTGCCAGCAGTGTTCAGGGGATAGGGCAGCCCCAGCATTTT; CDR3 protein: CASSVQGIGQPQHF
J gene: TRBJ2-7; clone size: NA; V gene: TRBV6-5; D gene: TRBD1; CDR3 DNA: TGTGCCAGCAGCCCGGGACAGGCACTCGAGCAGTACTTC; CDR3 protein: CASSPGQALEQYF
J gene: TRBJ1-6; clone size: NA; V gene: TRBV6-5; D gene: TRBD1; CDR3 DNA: TGTGCCAGCAGCCGGGACAGTACGAATTCACCCCTCCACTTT; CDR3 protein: CASSRDSTNSPLHF
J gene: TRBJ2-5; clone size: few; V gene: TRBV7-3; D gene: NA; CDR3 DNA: TGTGCCAGCAGCTTAACAGGGAGAAGGAACCAAGAGACCCAGTACTTC; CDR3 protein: CASSLTGRRNQETQYF
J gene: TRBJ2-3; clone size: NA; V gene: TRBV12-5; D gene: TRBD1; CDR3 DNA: TGTGCTAGTACCCCCGACAGGGCCAGGAGGAGGACAGATACGCAGTATTTT; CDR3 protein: CASTPDRARRRTDTQYF
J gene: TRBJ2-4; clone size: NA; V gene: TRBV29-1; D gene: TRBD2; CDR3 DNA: TGCAGCGTTCGGGGGGGGCCTGACATTCAGTACTTC; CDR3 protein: CSVRGGPDIQYF
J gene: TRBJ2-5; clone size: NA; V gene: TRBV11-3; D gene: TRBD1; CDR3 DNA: TGTGCCAGCAGCTGGACAGGGGGCGTCTCGGAGACCCAGTACTTC; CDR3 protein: CASSWTGGVSETQYF
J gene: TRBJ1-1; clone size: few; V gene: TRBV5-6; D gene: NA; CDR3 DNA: TGTGCCAGCAGCCGGGATGGGGGCGGCACTGAAGCTTTCTTT; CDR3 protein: CASSRDGGGTEAFF
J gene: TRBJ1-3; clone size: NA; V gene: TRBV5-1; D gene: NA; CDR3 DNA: TGCGCCAGCAGCCGCAGGGGTGGGGAAGGAAACACCATATATTTT; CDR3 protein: CASSRRGGEGNTIYF
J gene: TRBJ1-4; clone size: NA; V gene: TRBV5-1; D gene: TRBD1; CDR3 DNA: TGCGCCAGCAGCTTGGGGGGACAGGGACGGGGGTACGGCTGGACTGAAAAACTGTTTTTT; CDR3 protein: CASSLGGQGRGYGWTEKLFF
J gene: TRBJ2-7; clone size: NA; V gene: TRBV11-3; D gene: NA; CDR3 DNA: TGTGCCAGCAGCTTAGATCTGACAGCCGAGCAGTACTTC; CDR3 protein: CASSLDLTAEQYF
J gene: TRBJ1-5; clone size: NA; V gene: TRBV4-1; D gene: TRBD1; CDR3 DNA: TGCGCCAGCAGCCCGTTAACAGGGGATCAGCCCCAGCATTTT; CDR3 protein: CASSPLTGDQPQHF
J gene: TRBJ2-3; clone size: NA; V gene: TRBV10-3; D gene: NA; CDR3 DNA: TGTGCCATCAGTGAAGTAGACTCTAGCACAGATACGCAGTATTTT; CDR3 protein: CAISEVDSSTDTQYF
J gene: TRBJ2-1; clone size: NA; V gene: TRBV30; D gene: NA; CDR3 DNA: TGTGCCTGGGACGCGGTTTTCACAACTCATGAGCAGTTCTTC; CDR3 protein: CAWDAVFTTHEQFF
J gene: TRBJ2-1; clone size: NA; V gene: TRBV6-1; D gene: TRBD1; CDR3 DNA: TGTGCCAGCAGTGATCGGACAGGGGGCAGGAATGAGCAGTTCTTC; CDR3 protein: CASSDRTGGRNEQFF
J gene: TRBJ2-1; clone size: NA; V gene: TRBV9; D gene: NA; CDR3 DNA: TGTGCCAGCAGCGTAGTCCCATTAGAGGGGCAGTTCTTC; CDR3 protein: CASSVVPLEGQFF
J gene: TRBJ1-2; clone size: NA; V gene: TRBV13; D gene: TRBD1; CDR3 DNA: TGTGCCAGCAGCTCGGCGGACAGGGGTCACTATGGCTACACCTTC; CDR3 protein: CASSSADRGHYGYTF
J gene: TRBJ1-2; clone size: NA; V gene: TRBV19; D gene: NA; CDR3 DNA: TGTGCCAGTACTAAGACAGAGAACTATGGCTACACCTTC; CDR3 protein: CASTKTENYGYTF
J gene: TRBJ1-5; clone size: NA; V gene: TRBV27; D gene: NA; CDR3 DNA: TGTGCCAGCAGTTTACGGCAGGGTAATCAGCCCCAGCATTTT; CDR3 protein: CASSLRQGNQPQHF
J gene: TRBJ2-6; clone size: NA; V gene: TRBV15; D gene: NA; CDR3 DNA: TGTGCCACCAGCGGTAGAGTCTCTGGGGCCAACGTCCTGACTTTC; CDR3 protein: CATSGRVSGANVLTF
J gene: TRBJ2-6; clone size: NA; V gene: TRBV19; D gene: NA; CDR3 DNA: TGTGCCAGTAGGCAGGGGCCCGCTGGGGCCAACGTCCTGACTTTC; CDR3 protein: CASRQGPAGANVLTF
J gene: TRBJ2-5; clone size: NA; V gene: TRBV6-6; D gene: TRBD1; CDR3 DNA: TGTGCCAGCAGTTACTCGAGAGGGGGCGAAGAGACCCAGTACTTC; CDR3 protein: CASSYSRGGEETQYF
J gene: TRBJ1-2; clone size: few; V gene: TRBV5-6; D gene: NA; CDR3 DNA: TGTGCCAGCAGTCGGGTTTATGGCTACACCTTC; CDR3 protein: CASSRVYGYTF
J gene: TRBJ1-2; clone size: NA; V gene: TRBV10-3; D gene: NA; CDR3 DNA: TGTGCCATCAGTAGATCGGACAGACGGCATGAGGGCTACACCTTC; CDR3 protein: CAISRSDRRHEGYTF
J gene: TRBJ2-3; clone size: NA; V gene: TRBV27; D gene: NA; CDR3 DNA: TGTGCCAGCAGTTTTAGTTTGAGGGATACGCAGTATTTT; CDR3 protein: CASSFSLRDTQYF
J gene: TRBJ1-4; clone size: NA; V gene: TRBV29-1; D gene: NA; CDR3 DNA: TGCAGCGTTGAGAGGGGGTGGGGTGAAAAACTGTTTTTT; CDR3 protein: CSVERGWGEKLFF
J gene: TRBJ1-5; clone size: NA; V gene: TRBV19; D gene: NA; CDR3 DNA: TGTGCCAGTATGGTTGGAGGGAATCAGCCCCAGCATTTT; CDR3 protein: CASMVGGNQPQHF
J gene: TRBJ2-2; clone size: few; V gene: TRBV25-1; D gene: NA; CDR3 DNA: TGTGCCAGCAGCGGGGACTCATCCTTAGGTACCGGGGAGCTGTTTTTT; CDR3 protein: CASSGDSSLGTGELFF
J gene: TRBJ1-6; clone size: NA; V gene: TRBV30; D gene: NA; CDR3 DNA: TGTGCCTGGAACCCTGAGGGTTCACCCCTCCACTTT; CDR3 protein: CAWNPEGSPLHF